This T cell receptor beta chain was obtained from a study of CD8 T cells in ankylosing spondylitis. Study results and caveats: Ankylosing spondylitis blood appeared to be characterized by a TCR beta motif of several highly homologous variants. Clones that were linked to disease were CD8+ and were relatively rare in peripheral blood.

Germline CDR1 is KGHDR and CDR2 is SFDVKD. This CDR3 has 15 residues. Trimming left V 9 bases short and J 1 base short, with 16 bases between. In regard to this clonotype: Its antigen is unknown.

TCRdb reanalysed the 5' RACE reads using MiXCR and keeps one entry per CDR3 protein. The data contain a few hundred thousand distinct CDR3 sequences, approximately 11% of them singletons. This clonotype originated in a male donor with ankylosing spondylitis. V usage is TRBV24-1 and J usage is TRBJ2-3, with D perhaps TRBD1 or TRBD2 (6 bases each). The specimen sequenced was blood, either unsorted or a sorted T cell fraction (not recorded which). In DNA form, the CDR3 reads TGTGCCACCGGTTCGAGGGGGGCCCGCACAGATACGCAGTATTTT. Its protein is CATGSRGARTDTQYF.